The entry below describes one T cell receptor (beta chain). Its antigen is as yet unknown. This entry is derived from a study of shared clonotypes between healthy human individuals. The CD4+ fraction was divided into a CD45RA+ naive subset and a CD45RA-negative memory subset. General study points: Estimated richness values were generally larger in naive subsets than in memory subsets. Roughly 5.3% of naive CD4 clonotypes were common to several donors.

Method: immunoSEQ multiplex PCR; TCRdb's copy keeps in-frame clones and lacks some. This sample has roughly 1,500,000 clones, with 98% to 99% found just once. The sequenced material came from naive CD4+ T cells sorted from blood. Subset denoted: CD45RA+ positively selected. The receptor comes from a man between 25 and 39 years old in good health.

The CDR3 is CASSLGGRSETQYF. The CDR3 DNA follows: TGTGCCAGCAGCTTGGGGGGAAGATCAGAGACCCAGTACTTC. This rearrangement joins TRBV7-2 to TRBJ2-5, with a possible D match to TRBD2 (6 bases). Germline lookup yields CDR1 SGHTA and CDR2 FQGNSA. V lost 3 bases and J 4 bases, leaving 12 bases between the germline ends. CDR3 size: 14 residues. The full variable domain, in which reference TRBV7-2 and TRBJ2-5 provide the parts outside the CDR3, is GAGVSQSPSNKVTEKGKDVELRCDPISGHTALYWYRQSLGQGLEFLIYFQGNSAPDKSGLPSDRFSAERTGGSVSTLTIQRTQQEDSAVYLCASSLGGRSETQYFGPGTRLLVL.